At least ten counts were recorded for the clone carrying this T cell receptor (beta chain). All sequencing subjects had displayed CD8+CD57+ cell expansion on flow cytometry. The data were taken from a study of CD8+CD57+ T cells in acquired aplastic anemia. Genomic DNA, the template, was used for profiling of the TCR beta VDJ and CDR3. TCRdb analysed the reads with MiXCR anew, one entry per CDR3 protein. This table has around 200,000 distinct CDR3 sequences, roughly 50% appearing once. The TCR sequence derives from a human donor with aplastic anemia. Specimen: sorted CD4+, CD8+, or CD8+CD57+ T cells (not recorded which) from PBMCs.

CDR3 in amino acids: CASSLVTGGSYEQYF. The CDR3 nucleotides are TGTGCCAGCAGCTTAGTTACAGGGGGGTCCTACGAGCAGTACTTC. The rearrangement uses TRBV11-1 and TRBJ2-7, with 8 nucleotides matching TRBD1. The CDR3 consists of 15 residues. The ends lost 1 base at V and 1 base at J; junction bases unmatched: 3. Germline assignment: CDR1 SGHAT and CDR2 FQDESV (reference sequence).